The 28 T cell receptor beta chains below were found in one sample sequenced in a study of shared clonotypes between healthy human individuals. The repertoire was sequenced with immunoSEQ multiplex PCR; TCRdb's copy has only in-frame clones and lacks some. The table has millions of clones, 95% seen once; the top ten hold more than 0.1%. Material: naive CD4+ T cells sorted from blood. Stated subset: CD45RA+ positively selected. These receptors came from a man between 18 and 29 years old in good health.

This chain connects TRBV5-6 to TRBJ1-4, with D tentatively TRBD1 (6 bases). Trimming stripped 4 bases from V and 5 bases from J, with 9 bases between. CDR1 and CDR2 from the germline V gene are SGHDT and YYEEEE. The CDR3 loop spans 13 amino acids. CDR3: CASSVGTNEKLFF. CDR3 sequence (DNA): TGTGCCAGCAGCGTCGGGACAAATGAAAAACTGTTTTTT.

Points on this clone: Additional DNA sequences in this sample encode the identical CDR3. The rearrangement links TRBV9 to TRBJ2-2; D remains ambiguous. Germline loops: CDR1 SGDLS, CDR2 YYNGEE. The CDR3 totals 14 residues. Trimming took 0 bases from V and 1 from J, leaving 4 bases between them. DNA of the CDR3: TGTGCCAGCAGCGTAGGTTGGAACACCGGGGAGCTGTTTTTT. Its protein product is CASSVGWNTGELFF.

The V gene is TRBV2, the J gene TRBJ1-2, with D possibly TRBD1 on 5 matching bases. CDR3 size: 16 residues. Per the germline V gene, CDR1 is SNHLY and CDR2 is FYNNEI. Trimming cost V 0 bases and J 2 bases, with 13 bases left between them. Here the CDR3 DNA reads TGTGCCAGCAGTGAAGCGGGCCGGGAGGGGAACTATGGCTACACCTTC. It codes for CASSEAGREGNYGYTF.

The CDR3 spells CASNGLNSYEQYF. In DNA form, the CDR3 reads TGTGCCTCCAACGGGTTAAACTCCTACGAGCAGTACTTC. The rearrangement uses TRBV2 and TRBJ2-7; D is uncertain. V was pared by 11 bases and J by 0 bases, with 14 bases between. CDR1 SNHLY and CDR2 FYNNEI come from the germline V gene. This CDR3 contains 13 residues.

V is TRBV5-6 and J is TRBJ1-6; D unclear. V lost 0 bases and J lost 7, with 17 bases in between. Germline V lookup: CDR1 SGHDT, CDR2 YYEEEE. The CDR3 totals 17 residues. CDR3 DNA: TGTGCCAGCAGCTTGGGATTTGAGGCCCCACGAAATTCACCCCTCCACTTT. Translating it yields CASSLGFEAPRNSPLHF.

J is TRBJ2-5 and V is TRBV5-1; 11 nucleotides line up with TRBD2. V was clipped by 4 bases and J by 3 bases; unmatched bases: 11. In germline, CDR1 is SGHRS, CDR2 YFSETQ. The CDR3 spans 17 residues. CDR3 sequence (DNA): TGCGCCAGCAGCGCCACTATACTAGCGGGAGTGAAAGAGACCCAGTACTTC. Its protein product is CASSATILAGVKETQYF.

This sequence joins TRBV29-1 and TRBJ2-5, with D perhaps matching TRBD1 (6 bases). Deletions cut 6 bases from V and 5 bases from J, with 19 bases between. The germline V gene has CDR1 SQVTM and CDR2 ANQGSEA. This CDR3 is 14 amino acids long. CDR3 bases: TGCAGCGTGTTACAGGGCACAACAGGGGAGACCCAGTACTTC. This encodes CSVLQGTTGETQYF.

This chain connects TRBV10-3 to TRBJ2-2; a weak D match, TRBD2 (6 bases). Germline CDR1 ENHRY, CDR2 SYGVKD. This CDR3 has 14 amino acids. V lost 6 bases to trimming and J lost 6 bases, with 14 bases between them. Here the CDR3 reads CAIRGGTAAGELFF. CDR3 bases: TGTGCCATCAGGGGAGGAACAGCCGCCGGGGAGCTGTTTTTT.

The rearrangement joins TRBV30 to TRBJ1-1, with D unresolved. Trimming pared 5 bases from V and 1 base from J, leaving 11 bases between. CDR1 GTSNPN and CDR2 SVGIG come from the germline V gene (reference sequence). There are 13 residues in the CDR3. The CDR3 coding sequence is TGTGCCTGGGCAACAGCGCCGAACACTGAAGCTTTCTTT. Amino acids: CAWATAPNTEAFF.

The V call is TRBV18, the J call TRBJ1-2; the D gene is possibly TRBD1 (6 bases). Trimming removed 4 bases at V and 4 bases at J, with 25 bases between. The CDR3 loop spans 18 amino acids. Per germline, CDR1 KGHSH and CDR2 LQKENI. The CDR3 DNA follows: TGTGCCAGCTCACGAGAACAGGGTCGTATGTCCTCGAGCTATGGCTACACCTTC. Translation gives CASSREQGRMSSSYGYTF.

This rearrangement joins TRBV5-6 to TRBJ2-2, with TRBD2 matching 8 bases. CDR3 length: 17 amino acids. Germline trimming cut 2 bases from V and 6 bases from J; bases unmatched to any gene: 12. Germline assignment: CDR1 SGHDT and CDR2 YYEEEE. The CDR3 sequence is CASSLVQKREIAGELFF. The CDR3 DNA follows: TGTGCCAGCAGCTTAGTTCAGAAGCGGGAGATAGCCGGGGAGCTGTTTTTT.

This chain connects TRBV2 to TRBJ2-1; no definite D call. Between the trimmed V and J ends, which lost 2 bases and 0 bases, there was a span of 8 bases. This CDR3 contains 15 residues. Germline CDR1 is SNHLY and CDR2 is FYNNEI. The CDR3 DNA follows: TGTGCCAGCAGTGAAAGCTCCCCCTCCTACAATGAGCAGTTCTTC. Protein sequence: CASSESSPSYNEQFF.

This clone has more than one count but fewer than ten. The genes are TRBV2 and TRBJ2-1; D gene uncertain. Germline CDR1 and CDR2: SNHLY and FYNNEI. Trimming took 7 bases from V and 1 from J, leaving 11 bases between them. This CDR3 comprises 14 residues. For the CDR3, the DNA is TGTGCCAGCACCCCAGAGTTTTCCTACAATGAGCAGTTCTTC. Translated, it gives CASTPEFSYNEQFF.

The chain uses TRBV19 and TRBJ2-7; possibly TRBD2 for D (6 bases). CDR1 is LNHDA, CDR2 SQIVND, per germline (reference sequence). V was clipped by 1 base and J by 2 bases, with 6 bases between them. This CDR3 comprises 13 residues. CDR3 protein: CASSIAGAYEQYF. CDR3 in DNA: TGTGCCAGTAGTATAGCGGGGGCCTACGAGCAGTACTTC.

The genes are TRBV6-1 and TRBJ2-7; the D gene is possibly TRBD2 (5 bases). V lost 8 bases, J lost 3 bases, and 8 bases lay in between. The germline gives CDR1 MNHNS, CDR2 SASEGT. The CDR3 length is 11 residues. The CDR3 DNA sequence: TGTGCCAGCGGAGAGGGCTACGAGCAGTACTTC. Its translation is CASGEGYEQYF.

The V gene is TRBV30, the J gene TRBJ1-2, with a tentative D call TRBD1 (5 bases). Germline assignment: CDR1 GTSNPN and CDR2 SVGIG (reference sequence). Trimming took off 5 bases at V and 10 bases at J, with 20 bases between the two ends. CDR3 length: 13 amino acids. Here the CDR3 DNA reads TGTGCCTGGGCCCGAGGGACCAACTTACCCTACACCTTC. It encodes CAWARGTNLPYTF.

The rearrangement joins TRBV29-1 to TRBJ2-7, with 8 bases aligning to TRBD2. With V trimmed by 7 bases and J by 0 bases, 5 bases remained unmatched. Germline V gene data show CDR1 as SQVTM and CDR2 as ANQGSEA. The CDR3 runs 13 residues. CDR3 sequence (DNA): TGCAGCGGGGAGCGGGGGAGCTCCTACGAGCAGTACTTC. Amino acids: CSGERGSSYEQYF.

The chain links TRBV6-4 to TRBJ2-7; possibly TRBD1 for D (5 bases). The CDR3 extends over 14 amino acids. Germline CDR1 is MRHNA and CDR2 is SNTAGT. V was cut by 3 bases and J by 0 bases, with 9 bases left in between. The chain's CDR3 is CASSESQGSYEQYF. DNA for the CDR3: TGTGCCAGCAGTGAGTCTCAGGGCTCCTACGAGCAGTACTTC.

The chain has TRBV5-1 and TRBJ2-1; 7 nucleotides match TRBD1. J was trimmed by 4 bases and V by 2 bases; bases with no gene match: 6. Germline lookup yields CDR1 SGHRS and CDR2 YFSETQ. The CDR3 is made up of 15 amino acids. The CDR3 DNA reads TGCGCCAGCAGCTTACAGGGGAACTTATACAATGAGCAGTTCTTC. It is translated as CASSLQGNLYNEQFF.

This sequence joins TRBV5-4 and TRBJ2-1; no clear D gene. CDR1 is SGHNT, CDR2 YYREEE, per germline (reference sequence). V lost 4 bases and J 5 bases, leaving 19 bases between the germline ends. The CDR3 runs 16 residues. CDR3: CASSRSIQTDNNEQFF. The CDR3 region has the DNA TGTGCCAGCAGCCGGAGCATCCAGACCGATAACAATGAGCAGTTCTTC.

The chain carries TRBV5-1 and TRBJ1-2, with 8 nucleotides matching TRBD1. The junction had 2 bases not matched to a gene; V was cut back by 3 bases and J by 7 bases. The CDR3 sequence is 12 residues long. Germline V lookup: CDR1 SGHRS, CDR2 YFSETQ. This CDR3 reads CASSSDRGGYTF. CDR3 nucleotides: TGCGCCAGCAGCTCTGACAGGGGTGGCTACACCTTC.

The V call is TRBV19, the J call TRBJ2-3, with 9 bases aligning to TRBD1. Germline-derived CDR1 and CDR2 are LNHDA and SQIVND (reference sequence). The CDR3 is made up of 15 amino acids. The junction had 3 bases not matched to a gene; V was cut back by 2 bases and J by 3 bases. DNA of the CDR3: TGTGCCAGTAGTATATCCGGGACAGGGACAGATACGCAGTATTTT. Translating it yields CASSISGTGTDTQYF.

This rearrangement joins TRBV2 to TRBJ2-3; the D gene is possibly TRBD2 (6 bases). In germline, CDR1 is SNHLY, CDR2 FYNNEI. V gave up 4 bases and J gave up 0 bases, with 8 bases separating them. CDR3 length equals 14 residues. This CDR3 is CASSVAGSTDTQYF. CDR3 sequence (DNA): TGTGCCAGCAGTGTGGCGGGGAGCACAGATACGCAGTATTTT.

The genes are TRBV19 and TRBJ1-6, with D possibly TRBD1 on 5 matching bases. V lost 7 bases and J lost 0, with 10 bases in between. The CDR3 is 15 residues long. In germline, CDR1 is LNHDA, CDR2 SQIVND (reference sequence). The CDR3 protein is CASKEGSSYNSPLHF. CDR3 sequence (DNA): TGTGCCAGTAAGGAGGGGAGCTCCTATAATTCACCCCTCCACTTT.

The genes are TRBV6-5 and TRBJ2-4; D not resolved. CDR1 and CDR2 (germline): MNHEY, SVGAGI. V lost 0 bases and J lost 0, with 9 bases in between. The CDR3 is made up of 16 amino acids. CDR3 nucleotide sequence: TGTGCCAGCAGTTACTCTACCGGGCTAGCCAAAAACATTCAGTACTTC. Amino acids: CASSYSTGLAKNIQYF.

This clone occurred once. The V and J genes are TRBV10-3 and TRBJ2-3; 8 positions agree with TRBD2. The CDR3 sequence is 18 residues long. Trimming removed 2 bases from V and 2 bases from J; junction bases left unmatched: 12. Germline lookup yields CDR1 ENHRY and CDR2 SYGVKD. The CDR3 here is CAISEVAGGRDLTDTQYF. The CDR3 DNA follows: TGTGCCATCAGTGAGGTTGCGGGGGGCCGGGATCTCACAGATACGCAGTATTTT.

As for this clone: Other DNA sequences in the sample encode the same CDR3. The chain uses TRBV10-3 and TRBJ2-2, with D perhaps TRBD1 (5 bases). This CDR3 contains 14 residues. Trimming took off 2 bases at V and 3 bases at J, with 7 bases between the two ends. Per germline, CDR1 ENHRY and CDR2 SYGVKD. Written as DNA, the CDR3 is TGTGCCATCAGTGAGATCAGGGACACCGGGGAGCTGTTTTTT. Amino acids: CAISEIRDTGELFF.

This rearrangement joins TRBV5-1 to TRBJ1-6; D unclear. V gave up 5 bases and J gave up 4 bases, with 10 bases separating them. The CDR3 has 14 amino acids. Germline CDR1 is SGHRS and CDR2 is YFSETQ. CDR3 coding DNA: TGCGCCAGCAGAGATGTCGGATATAATTCACCCCTCCACTTT. Its protein product is CASRDVGYNSPLHF.